The 29 T cell receptor beta chains reported below all come from one sample, sequenced in a study of shared clonotypes between healthy human individuals. Repertoires were generated with immunoSEQ multiplex PCR, while TCRdb's copy carries only in-frame clones and drops some. The table lists millions of clones, approximately 94% of them singletons. Material: naive CD4+ T cells sorted from blood. Subset of the sample: CD45RA+ positively selected. These receptors were collected from a man aged 18 to 35 in good health.

The chain employs TRBV7-9 and TRBJ1-1; maybe TRBD1 (5 bases). The CDR3 is made up of 12 amino acids. The V and J ends lost 5 bases and 7 bases respectively, with 11 bases between them. Germline V CDR1 and CDR2: SEHNR, FQNEAQ (reference sequence). CDR3 DNA sequence: TGTGCCAGCAGCGGGGACGGCGTTGAAGCTTTCTTT. It is translated as CASSGDGVEAFF.

Only a few counts were recorded for this clone. The rearrangement links TRBV4-1 to TRBJ1-5, with 7 bases aligning to TRBD1. Germline CDR1 and CDR2: MGHRA and YSYEKL. CDR3 length equals 13 residues. V lost 4 bases to trimming and J lost 7 bases; unmatched junction nucleotides: 4. This CDR3 reads CASSLRQGQPQHF. CDR3 nucleotide sequence: TGCGCCAGCAGCCTCAGACAGGGCCAGCCCCAGCATTTT.

The J gene is TRBJ2-6, the V gene TRBV12-5, with a possible D match to TRBD1 (5 bases). Germline CDR1 reads LGHNT; CDR2 reads FRNRAP. The CDR3 extends over 16 amino acids. Trimming cost V 5 bases and J 1 base, with 12 bases left between them. CDR3 sequence reads: CASGNNQGSGANVLTF. As DNA, the CDR3 is TGTGCTAGTGGTAACAATCAGGGATCTGGGGCCAACGTCCTGACTTTC.

The chain employs TRBV29-1 and TRBJ2-7; a weak D match, TRBD2 (5 bases). Trimming cost V 0 bases and J 3 bases, with 12 bases left between them. The CDR3 runs 14 residues. Germline V lookup: CDR1 SQVTM, CDR2 ANQGSEA. CDR3: CSVEEGNGGYEQYF. Written as DNA, the CDR3 is TGCAGCGTTGAAGAAGGAAATGGAGGCTACGAGCAGTACTTC.

V is TRBV5-5 and J is TRBJ2-5; D may be TRBD1 or TRBD2 (5 bases each). The V gene lost 0 bases and the J gene lost 5 bases, with 14 bases spanning the gap. This CDR3 is built from 15 residues. CDR1 is SGHKS and CDR2 is YYEKEE in the germline V gene (reference sequence). The CDR3 reads CASSLGGEALETQYF. CDR3 in DNA: TGTGCCAGCAGCTTGGGAGGGGAAGCTTTGGAGACCCAGTACTTC. Full variable domain (outside the CDR3, taken from reference TRBV5-5 and TRBJ2-5): DAGVTQSPTHLIKTRGQQVTLRCSPISGHKSVSWYQQVLGQGPQFIFQYYEKEERGRGNFPDRFSARQFPNYSSELNVNALLLGDSALYLCASSLGGEALETQYFGPGTRLLVL.

This CDR3 reads CASSLLTSGGAEEQYF. Here the CDR3 DNA reads TGCGCCAGCAGCTTGCTTACTAGCGGGGGGGCCGAAGAGCAGTACTTC. The chain is built from TRBV5-1 and TRBJ2-7, with TRBD2 matching over 13 bases. There are 16 residues in the CDR3. V lost 1 base and J lost 7; bases outside the gene matches: 8. Germline CDR1 and CDR2: SGHRS and YFSETQ.

The chain is built from TRBV10-3 and TRBJ2-5; possibly TRBD1 for D (6 bases). CDR3 size: 12 residues. The germline V gene has CDR1 ENHRY and CDR2 SYGVKD. Trimming took off 10 bases at V and 1 base at J, with 10 bases between the two ends. The CDR3 nucleotides read TGTGCCACAGGGACACCCCAAGAGACCCAGTACTTC. Protein: CATGTPQETQYF.

V usage is TRBV5-1 and J usage is TRBJ2-3, with D possibly TRBD1 on 6 matching bases. V shed 5 bases and J shed 2 bases, with 12 bases lying between them. Germline V CDR1 and CDR2: SGHRS, YFSETQ. The CDR3 sequence is 14 residues long. The CDR3 DNA reads as TGCGCCAGCAGAGTGGGGGCCCACACAGATACGCAGTATTTT. Its protein is CASRVGAHTDTQYF.

The CDR3 DNA is TGCGCCAGCAGCTTGGGCACTAGCGGGATGGGAGCGCAGTTCTTC. This codes for CASSLGTSGMGAQFF. V is TRBV5-1 and J is TRBJ2-1; 10 positions match TRBD2. This CDR3 has 15 amino acids. Germline V gene data show CDR1 as SGHRS and CDR2 as YFSETQ. Trimming took 0 bases from V and 12 from J; bases not matched to a gene: 9.

The J gene is TRBJ1-4, the V gene TRBV11-2; D unclear. This CDR3 is 15 amino acids long. The ends were cut back, 1 base at V and 10 bases at J, with 16 bases in the middle. Per the germline V gene, CDR1 is SGHAT and CDR2 is FQNNGV. The CDR3 DNA follows: TGTGCCAGCAGCTTAGCGACGACCCTGTCGGGAAAACTGTTTTTT. Its protein product is CASSLATTLSGKLFF. Full variable domain (missing parts from reference TRBV11-2 and TRBJ1-4): EAGVAQSPRYKIIEKRQSVAFWCNPISGHATLYWYQQILGQGPKLLIQFQNNGVVDDSQLPKDRFSAERLKGVDSTLKIQPAKLEDSAVYLCASSLATTLSGKLFFGSGTQLSVL.

Points on this clone: The same CDR3 also results from other DNA sequences found in this sample. The chain joins TRBV2 to TRBJ2-3; D unclear. Germline V lookup: CDR1 SNHLY, CDR2 FYNNEI. The V end was cut by 3 bases, the J end by 0 bases, with 4 bases between. The CDR3 has 13 amino acids. CDR3 coding DNA: TGTGCCAGCAGTGATGGTAGCACAGATACGCAGTATTTT. This gives the protein CASSDGSTDTQYF.

This sequence joins TRBV5-1 and TRBJ2-3, with TRBD1 identical over 7 bases. CDR1 and CDR2 from the germline V gene are SGHRS and YFSETQ. The CDR3 has 15 amino acids. The trim removed 6 bases at V and 0 bases at J, leaving 7 bases unmatched. CDR3 DNA sequence: TGCGCCAGCAACATGGGACAGCTAAGCACAGATACGCAGTATTTT. Translating gives CASNMGQLSTDTQYF.

The chain uses TRBV7-9 and TRBJ1-1; D is unclear. Per germline, CDR1 SEHNR and CDR2 FQNEAQ (reference sequence). The CDR3 consists of 13 residues. V gave up 10 bases and J gave up 2 bases, with 14 bases separating them. This CDR3 is CATAAGPNTEAFF. As DNA, the CDR3 is TGTGCCACCGCCGCCGGACCTAACACTGAAGCTTTCTTT.

The gene calls are TRBV7-2 and TRBJ2-2; 8 bases are shared with TRBD2. Trimming cost V 7 bases and J 0 bases; bases outside gene matches: 13. Germline V gene data show CDR1 as SGHTA and CDR2 as FQGNSA. The CDR3 is 18 residues long. The CDR3 DNA reads TGTGCCAGCACCAAAAGCCCCCTAGCGGGCACGAACACCGGGGAGCTGTTTTTT. Its translation is CASTKSPLAGTNTGELFF.

The chain has TRBV6-5 and TRBJ1-1; D is perhaps TRBD1 (6 bases). This CDR3 comprises 15 residues. Trimming stripped 0 bases from V and 7 bases from J, with 15 bases between. Germline lookup yields CDR1 MNHEY and CDR2 SVGAGI. CDR3 amino acids: CASSYSGGGSYEAFF. CDR3 nucleotide sequence: TGTGCCAGCAGTTACTCAGGGGGGGGCTCATATGAAGCTTTCTTT.

V gene TRBV10-3 combines with J gene TRBJ1-2; D is uncertain. Trimming took off 0 bases at V and 8 bases at J, with 10 bases between the two ends. The CDR3 has 13 amino acids. The germline CDR1 and CDR2 sequences are ENHRY and SYGVKD. The CDR3 spells CAISESPLEGYTF. As DNA, the CDR3 is TGTGCCATCAGTGAGTCTCCCTTGGAAGGCTACACCTTC.

V and J are TRBV5-6 and TRBJ1-6; a possible D gene is TRBD1 (5 bases). The CDR3 has 14 amino acids. Germline values: CDR1 SGHDT, CDR2 YYEEEE. The V and J ends lost 0 bases and 9 bases respectively, with 10 bases between them. The CDR3 here is CASSLGGGGSPLHF. CDR3 nucleotide sequence: TGTGCCAGCAGCTTGGGCGGGGGAGGTTCACCCCTCCACTTT.

This chain links TRBV30 with TRBJ1-5; no reliable D call. There are 12 residues in the CDR3. Germline CDR1 GTSNPN, CDR2 SVGIG (reference sequence). Trimming took 1 base from V and 9 from J, leaving 10 bases between them. The CDR3 DNA follows: TGTGCCTGGAGTGGCGGCGGAGGGCCCCAGCATTTT. Its protein product is CAWSGGGGPQHF.

This chain uses TRBV2 with TRBJ2-6; D remains unclear. Trimming cost V 10 bases and J 0 bases, with 7 bases left between them. There are 13 residues in the CDR3. The germline V gene encodes CDR1 SNHLY and CDR2 FYNNEI. The CDR3 DNA reads as TGTGCCACCCAGCTCTCTGGGGCCAACGTCCTGACTTTC. This sequence encodes CATQLSGANVLTF.

V usage is TRBV4-1 and J usage is TRBJ1-2; D gene uncertain. CDR1 MGHRA and CDR2 YSYEKL come from the germline V gene. The V gene lost 0 bases and the J gene lost 3 bases, with 11 bases spanning the gap. This CDR3 contains 15 residues. Here the CDR3 DNA reads TGCGCCAGCAGCCAAGATGGGATTCTAGACTATGGCTACACCTTC. This gives the protein CASSQDGILDYGYTF.

About this clone itself: A junction boundary mismatches the germline segment, possibly from a read error. The V and J genes are TRBV6-1 and TRBJ2-7; unclear D gene. Germline values: CDR1 MNHNS, CDR2 SASEGT. This CDR3 spans 11 amino acids. CDR3 in amino acids: CASSAPYAQYF. DNA of the CDR3: TGTGCCAGCAGTGCCCCATACGCGCAGTACTTC.

The chain has TRBV19 and TRBJ1-2; D may be TRBD1 (5 bases). The V and J ends lost 0 bases and 8 bases respectively, with 13 bases between them. The CDR3 has 14 amino acids. Germline-derived CDR1 and CDR2 are LNHDA and SQIVND (reference sequence). The CDR3 region is CASSIDTGLGGYTF. The CDR3 DNA follows: TGTGCCAGTAGTATAGATACAGGCCTCGGGGGCTACACCTTC.

The V call is TRBV6-1, the J call TRBJ1-6; 7 bases align to TRBD1. This CDR3 is built from 11 residues. Germline-derived CDR1 and CDR2 are MNHNS and SASEGT. The V and J ends lost 3 bases and 16 bases, in that order; junction bases with no gene match: 3. CDR3 in DNA: TGTGCCAGCAGTGAGATGGGACAGCTCCACTTT. Encoded protein: CASSEMGQLHF.

The rearrangement uses TRBV10-1 and TRBJ2-2; D call uncertain. The CDR3 spans 16 residues. CDR1 is WNHNN and CDR2 is SYGVQD in the germline V gene (reference sequence). Trimming pared 0 bases from V and 2 bases from J, leaving 10 bases between. This CDR3 reads CASSESTTFNTGELFF. CDR3 DNA: TGCGCCAGCAGTGAGTCGACCACTTTCAACACCGGGGAGCTGTTTTTT.

This rearrangement joins TRBV6-5 to TRBJ2-7, with D unresolved. The CDR3 length is 14 residues. CDR1 is MNHEY and CDR2 is SVGAGI in the germline V gene. V lost 5 bases to trimming and J lost 5 bases, with 16 bases between them. CDR3 sequence reads: CASSAPGQAHEQYF. The CDR3 nucleotides read TGTGCCAGCAGTGCCCCGGGCCAAGCACACGAGCAGTACTTC.

The chain couples TRBV7-6 to TRBJ2-2; 11 bases align to TRBD2. The ends lost 5 bases at V and 0 bases at J; junction bases unmatched: 5. The CDR3 consists of 17 residues. Germline V gives CDR1 SGHVS, CDR2 FNYEAQ. The CDR3 reads CASSLAGLAANTGELFF. Here the CDR3 DNA reads TGTGCCAGCAGCCTCGCGGGACTAGCGGCGAACACCGGGGAGCTGTTTTTT.

Turning to this clone: Other nucleotide sequences from this sample produce the same CDR3. The chain has TRBV5-1 and TRBJ1-1, with D perhaps TRBD1 (6 bases). CDR1 and CDR2 from the germline V gene are SGHRS and YFSETQ. The CDR3 length is 14 residues. The germline V and J ends were trimmed by 3 bases and 0 bases, with 9 bases remaining between them. CDR3 in DNA: TGCGCCAGCAGCTCTACAGGGATGAACACTGAAGCTTTCTTT. The encoded protein is CASSSTGMNTEAFF.

The chain has TRBV6-1 and TRBJ2-1; 7 positions match TRBD1. CDR1 is MNHNS and CDR2 is SASEGT in the germline V gene. The trim removed 6 bases at V and 0 bases at J, leaving 5 bases unmatched. The CDR3 is made up of 15 amino acids. CDR3 nucleotide sequence: TGTGCCAGCAGCGACGGGACAGACTCCTACAATGAGCAGTTCTTC. As protein: CASSDGTDSYNEQFF.

The chain employs TRBV9 and TRBJ1-1; maybe TRBD1 (5 bases). Germline loops: CDR1 SGDLS, CDR2 YYNGEE. The V gene lost 3 bases and the J gene lost 7 bases, with 13 bases spanning the gap. The CDR3 has 13 amino acids. The CDR3 loop reads CASSDRRGGEAFF. CDR3 coding DNA: TGTGCCAGCAGCGACAGGCGGGGGGGTGAAGCTTTCTTT. Filled out from reference TRBV9 and TRBJ1-1, the complete variable domain reads DSGVTQTPKHLITATGQRVTLRCSPRSGDLSVYWYQQSLDQGLQFLIQYYNGEERAKGNILERFSAQQFPDLHSELNLSSLELGDSALYFCASSDRRGGEAFFGQGTRLTVV.